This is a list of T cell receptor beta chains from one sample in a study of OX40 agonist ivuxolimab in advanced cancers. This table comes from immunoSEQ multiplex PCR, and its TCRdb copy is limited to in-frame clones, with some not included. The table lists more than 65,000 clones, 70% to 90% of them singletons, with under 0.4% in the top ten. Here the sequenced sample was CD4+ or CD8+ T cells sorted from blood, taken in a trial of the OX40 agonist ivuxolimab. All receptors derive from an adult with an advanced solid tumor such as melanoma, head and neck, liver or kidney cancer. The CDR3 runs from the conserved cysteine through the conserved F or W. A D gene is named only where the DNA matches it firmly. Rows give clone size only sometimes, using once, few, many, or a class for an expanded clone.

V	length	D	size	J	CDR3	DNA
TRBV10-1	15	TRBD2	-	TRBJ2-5	CASSESDLAGETQYF	TGCGCCAGCAGTGAGTCTGACCTAGCGGGGGAGACCCAGTACTTC
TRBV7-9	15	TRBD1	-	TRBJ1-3	CASSFSQGAGNTIYF	TGTGCCAGCAGCTTCTCGCAGGGGGCTGGAAACACCATATATTTT
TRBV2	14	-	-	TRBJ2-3	CASSEVTTTDTQYF	TGTGCCAGCAGTGAAGTGACAACCACAGATACGCAGTATTTT
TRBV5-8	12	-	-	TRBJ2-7	CASSLRGYEQYF	TGTGCCAGCAGCCTACGGGGCTACGAGCAGTACTTC
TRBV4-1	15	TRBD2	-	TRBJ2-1	CASSQGTSGRYEQFF	TGCGCCAGCAGCCAAGGGACTAGCGGGAGGTATGAGCAGTTCTTC
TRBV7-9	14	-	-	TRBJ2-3	CASSLWAVTDTQYF	TGTGCCAGCAGCTTATGGGCAGTCACAGATACGCAGTATTTT
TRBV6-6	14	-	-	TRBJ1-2	CASSYGGPNYGYTF	TGTGCCAGCAGTTACGGGGGCCCTAACTATGGCTACACCTTC
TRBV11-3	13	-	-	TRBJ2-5	CASSLGGQETQYF	TGTGCCAGCAGCTTAGGCGGGCAAGAGACCCAGTACTTC
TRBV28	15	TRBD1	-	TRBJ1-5	CASRPTGSGNQPQHF	TGTGCCAGCAGACCGACAGGGTCTGGCAATCAGCCCCAGCATTTT
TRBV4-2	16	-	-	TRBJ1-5	CASSQAAGAGNQPQHF	TGTGCCAGCAGCCAAGCCGCGGGAGCCGGCAATCAGCCCCAGCATTTT
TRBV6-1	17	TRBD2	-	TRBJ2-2	CASSVIGAGVSTGELFF	TGTGCCAGCAGTGTAATCGGAGCGGGAGTGAGCACCGGGGAGCTGTTTTTT
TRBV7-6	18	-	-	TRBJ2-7	CASSLGPQRPTSSYEQYF	TGTGCCAGCAGCTTAGGTCCCCAGCGACCAACGAGCTCCTACGAGCAGTACTTC
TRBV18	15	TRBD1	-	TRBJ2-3	CASSPQGAGTDTQYF	TGTGCCAGCTCACCACAGGGGGCGGGCACAGATACGCAGTATTTT
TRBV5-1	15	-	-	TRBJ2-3	CASSLPVSPTDTQYF	TGCGCCAGCAGCCTTCCCGTAAGCCCCACAGATACGCAGTATTTT
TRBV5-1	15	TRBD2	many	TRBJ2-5	CASSLGQTSSHPQYF	TGCGCCAGCAGCTTGGGGCAGACTAGCTCCCACCCCCAGTACTTC
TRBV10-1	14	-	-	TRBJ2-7	CASSPGDRLNEQYF	TGCGCCAGCAGCCCCGGGGACCGCCTGAACGAGCAGTACTTC
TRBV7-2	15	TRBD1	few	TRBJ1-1	CASSKQGQMNTEAFF	TGTGCCAGCAGCAAACAGGGACAGATGAACACTGAAGCTTTCTTT
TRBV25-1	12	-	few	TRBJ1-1	CASSAGNTEAFF	TGTGCCAGCAGTGCTGGGAACACTGAAGCTTTCTTT
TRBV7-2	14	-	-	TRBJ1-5	CASSPLGPYQPQHF	TGTGCCAGCAGCCCGTTGGGACCATATCAGCCCCAGCATTTT
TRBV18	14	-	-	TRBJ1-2	CASSPPNGEGSVTF	TGTGCCAGCTCACCACCCAACGGGGAAGGTAGTGTCACCTTC
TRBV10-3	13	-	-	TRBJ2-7	CAIRAPPADEQYF	TGTGCCATCAGGGCACCTCCCGCCGACGAGCAGTACTTC
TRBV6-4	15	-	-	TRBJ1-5	CASSQEGGSNQPQHF	TGTGCCAGCAGTCAGGAGGGGGGTAGCAATCAGCCCCAGCATTTT
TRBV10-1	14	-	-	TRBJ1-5	CASSSGAGDQPQHF	TGCGCCAGCAGTTCGGGAGCAGGGGATCAGCCCCAGCATTTT
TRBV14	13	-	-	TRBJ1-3	CASSPGPGNTIYF	TGTGCCAGCAGCCCGGGCCCTGGAAACACCATATATTTT
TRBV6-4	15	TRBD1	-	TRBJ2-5	CASSRTGDVQETQYF	TGTGCCAGCAGCCGGACAGGGGATGTACAAGAGACCCAGTACTTC
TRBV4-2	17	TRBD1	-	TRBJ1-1	CASSQSNSGTGWGEAFF	TGTGCCAGCAGCCAATCAAATTCCGGGACAGGCTGGGGTGAAGCTTTCTTT
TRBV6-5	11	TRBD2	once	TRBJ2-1	CASTGTRRQFF	TGTGCCAGCACCGGGACTAGAAGGCAGTTCTTC
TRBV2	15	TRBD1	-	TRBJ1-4	CASRAGTGSNEKLFF	TGTGCCAGCAGAGCAGGGACAGGGTCTAATGAAAAACTGTTTTTT
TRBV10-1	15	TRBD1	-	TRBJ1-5	CASSEGGAGSQPQHF	TGCGCCAGCAGTGAAGGGGGCGCAGGTAGTCAGCCCCAGCATTTT
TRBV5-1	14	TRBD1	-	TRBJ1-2	CASRPGTGSDGYTF	TGCGCCAGCAGACCCGGGACAGGGTCGGATGGCTACACCTTC
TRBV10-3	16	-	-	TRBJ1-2	CAISESKTGVNYGYTF	TGTGCCATCAGTGAGTCGAAGACAGGAGTTAACTATGGCTACACCTTC
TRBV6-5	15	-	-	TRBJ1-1	CASSIVGGMGAEAFF	TGTGCCAGCAGCATCGTGGGGGGCATGGGGGCTGAAGCTTTCTTT
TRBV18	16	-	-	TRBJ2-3	CASSPPIRGVTDTQYF	TGTGCCAGCTCACCCCCAATTAGGGGGGTCACAGATACGCAGTATTTT
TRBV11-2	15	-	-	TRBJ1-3	CASSLGRFTGNTIYF	TGTGCCAGCAGCTTAGGCAGGTTTACTGGAAACACCATATATTTT
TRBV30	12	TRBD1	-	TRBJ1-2	CAWKTGVYGYTF	TGTGCCTGGAAGACAGGGGTTTATGGCTACACCTTC
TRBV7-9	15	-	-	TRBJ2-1	CASSLAAGGYNEQFF	TGTGCCAGCAGCTTAGCGGCAGGAGGTTACAATGAGCAGTTCTTC
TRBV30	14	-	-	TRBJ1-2	CAWSSSQGVYGYTF	TGTGCCTGGAGTTCGTCACAGGGTGTTTATGGCTACACCTTC
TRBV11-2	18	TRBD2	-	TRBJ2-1	CASSIMGLAGVKGNEQFF	TGTGCCAGCAGCATTATGGGACTAGCGGGAGTTAAAGGCAATGAGCAGTTCTTC
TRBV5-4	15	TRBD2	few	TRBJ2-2	CASSPLAGGTGELFF	TGTGCCAGCAGCCCCTTAGCGGGAGGGACCGGGGAGCTGTTTTTT
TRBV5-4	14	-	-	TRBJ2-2	CASSWGQNTGELFF	TGTGCCAGCAGCTGGGGACAGAACACCGGGGAGCTGTTTTTT
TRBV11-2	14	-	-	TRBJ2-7	CASSLGVAFVEQYF	TGTGCCAGCAGCTTAGGTGTTGCGTTTGTCGAGCAGTACTTC
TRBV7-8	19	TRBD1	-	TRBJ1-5	CASRLTGTGGLYSNQPQHF	TGTGCCAGCAGATTAACCGGGACAGGGGGATTATATAGCAATCAGCCCCAGCATTTT